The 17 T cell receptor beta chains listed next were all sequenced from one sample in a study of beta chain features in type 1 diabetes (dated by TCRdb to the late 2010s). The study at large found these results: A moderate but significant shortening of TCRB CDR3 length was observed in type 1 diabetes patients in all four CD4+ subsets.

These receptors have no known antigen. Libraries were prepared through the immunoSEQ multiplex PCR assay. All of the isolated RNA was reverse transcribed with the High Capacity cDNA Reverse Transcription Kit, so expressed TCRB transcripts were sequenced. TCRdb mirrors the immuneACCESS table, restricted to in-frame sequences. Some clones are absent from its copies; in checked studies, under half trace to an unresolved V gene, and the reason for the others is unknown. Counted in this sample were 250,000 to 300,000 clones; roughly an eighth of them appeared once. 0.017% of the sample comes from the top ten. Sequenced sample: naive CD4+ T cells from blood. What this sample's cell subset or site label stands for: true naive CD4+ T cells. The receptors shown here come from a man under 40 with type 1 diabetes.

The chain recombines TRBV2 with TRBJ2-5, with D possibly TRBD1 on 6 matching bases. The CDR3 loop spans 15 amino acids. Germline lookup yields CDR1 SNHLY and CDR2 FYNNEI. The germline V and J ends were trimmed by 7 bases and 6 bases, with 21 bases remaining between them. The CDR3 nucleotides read TGTGCCAGCACCGATAGGTGGCAGGGGACACAGACCCAGTACTTC. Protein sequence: CASTDRWQGTQTQYF.

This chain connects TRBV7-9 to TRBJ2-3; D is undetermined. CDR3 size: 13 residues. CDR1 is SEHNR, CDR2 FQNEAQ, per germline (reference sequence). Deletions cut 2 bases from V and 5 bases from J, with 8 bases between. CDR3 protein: CASSLNQEDTQYF. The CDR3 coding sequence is TGTGCCAGCAGCTTAAACCAGGAAGATACGCAGTATTTT. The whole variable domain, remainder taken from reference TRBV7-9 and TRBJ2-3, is DTGVSQNPRHKITKRGQNVTFRCDPISEHNRLYWYRQTLGQGPEFLTYFQNEAQLEKSRLLSDRFSAERPKGSFSTLEIQRTEQGDSAMYLCASSLNQEDTQYFGPGTRLTVL.

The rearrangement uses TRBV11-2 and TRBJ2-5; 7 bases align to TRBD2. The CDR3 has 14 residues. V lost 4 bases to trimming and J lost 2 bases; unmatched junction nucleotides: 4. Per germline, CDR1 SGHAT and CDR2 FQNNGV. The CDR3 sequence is CASSSTSRQETQYF. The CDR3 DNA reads TGTGCCAGCAGCTCGACTAGCAGACAAGAGACCCAGTACTTC.

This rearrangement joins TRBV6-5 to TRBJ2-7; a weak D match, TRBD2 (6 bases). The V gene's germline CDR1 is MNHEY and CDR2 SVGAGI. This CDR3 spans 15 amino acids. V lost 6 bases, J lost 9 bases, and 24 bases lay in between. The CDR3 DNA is TGTGCCAGCAGAAGGACTACGTTGGGAGGCGTGGCGCAGTACTTC. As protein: CASRRTTLGGVAQYF.

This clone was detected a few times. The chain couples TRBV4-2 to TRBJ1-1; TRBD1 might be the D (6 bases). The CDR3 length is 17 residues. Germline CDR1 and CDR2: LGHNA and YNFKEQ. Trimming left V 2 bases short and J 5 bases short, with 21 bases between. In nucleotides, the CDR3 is TGTGCCAGCAGCCAAAAGGCAGGGGAGACCTTGGGGACTGAAGCTTTCTTT. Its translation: CASSQKAGETLGTEAFF.

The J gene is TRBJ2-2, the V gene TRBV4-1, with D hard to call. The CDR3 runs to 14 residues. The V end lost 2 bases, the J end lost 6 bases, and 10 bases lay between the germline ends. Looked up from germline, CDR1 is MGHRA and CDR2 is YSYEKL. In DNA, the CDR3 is TGCGCCAGCAGCCAAATCATCACGGCCGGGGAGCTGTTTTTT. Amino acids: CASSQIITAGELFF.

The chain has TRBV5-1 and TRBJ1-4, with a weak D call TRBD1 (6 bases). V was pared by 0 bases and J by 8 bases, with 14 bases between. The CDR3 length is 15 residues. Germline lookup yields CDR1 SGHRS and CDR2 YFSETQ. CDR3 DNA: TGCGCCAGCAGCTTGGGGACACAGGGTCGGGAAAAACTGTTTTTT. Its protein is CASSLGTQGREKLFF.

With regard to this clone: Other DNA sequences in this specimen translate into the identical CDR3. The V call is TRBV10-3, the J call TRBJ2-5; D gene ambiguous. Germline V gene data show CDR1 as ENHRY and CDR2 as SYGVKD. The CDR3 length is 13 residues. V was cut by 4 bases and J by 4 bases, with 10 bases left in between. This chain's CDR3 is CAISGQVGETQYF. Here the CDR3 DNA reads TGTGCCATCAGTGGACAAGTCGGAGAGACCCAGTACTTC.

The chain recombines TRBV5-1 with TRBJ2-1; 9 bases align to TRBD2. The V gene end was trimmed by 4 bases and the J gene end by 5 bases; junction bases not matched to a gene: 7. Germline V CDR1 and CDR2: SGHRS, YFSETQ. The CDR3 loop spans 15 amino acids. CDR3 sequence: CASSISGTSHNEQFF. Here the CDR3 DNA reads TGCGCCAGCAGCATTTCCGGGACTAGCCACAATGAGCAGTTCTTC.

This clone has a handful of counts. The CDR3 loop reads CASSQLGRYEQYF. The CDR3 coding sequence is TGTGCCAGCAGCCAGCTAGGTCGGTACGAGCAGTACTTC. The V gene is TRBV14, the J gene TRBJ2-7; D not resolved. CDR1 and CDR2 (germline): SGHDN, FVKESK. The CDR3 totals 13 residues. V lost 3 bases, J lost 4 bases, and 10 bases lay in between.

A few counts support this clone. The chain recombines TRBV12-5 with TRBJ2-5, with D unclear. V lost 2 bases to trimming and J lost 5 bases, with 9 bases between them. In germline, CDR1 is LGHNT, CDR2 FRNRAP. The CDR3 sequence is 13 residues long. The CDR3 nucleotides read TGTGCTAGTGGTTTGAACGCCGGTGAGACCCAGTACTTC. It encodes CASGLNAGETQYF.

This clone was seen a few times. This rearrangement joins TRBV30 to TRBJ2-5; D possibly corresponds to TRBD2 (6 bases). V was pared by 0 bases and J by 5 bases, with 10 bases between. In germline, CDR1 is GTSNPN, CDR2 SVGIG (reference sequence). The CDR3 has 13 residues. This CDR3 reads CAWSVRGRETQYF. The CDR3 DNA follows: TGTGCCTGGAGTGTACGTGGGAGGGAGACCCAGTACTTC.

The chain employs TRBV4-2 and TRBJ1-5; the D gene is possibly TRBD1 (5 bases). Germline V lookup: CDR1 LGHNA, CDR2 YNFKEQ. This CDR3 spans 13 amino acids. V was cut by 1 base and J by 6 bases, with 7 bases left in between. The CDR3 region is CASSQAGGQPQHF. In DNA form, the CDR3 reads TGTGCCAGCAGCCAAGCGGGGGGTCAGCCCCAGCATTTT.

The CDR3 DNA follows: TGTGCCAGCAGCTTAGCAAAACAGAGCTCTGGAAACACCATATATTTT. It encodes CASSLAKQSSGNTIYF. The gene calls are TRBV7-9 and TRBJ1-3, with no clear D. Trimming took off 0 bases at V and 0 bases at J, with 9 bases between the two ends. The CDR3 loop spans 16 amino acids. CDR1 and CDR2 (germline): SEHNR, FQNEAQ (reference sequence).

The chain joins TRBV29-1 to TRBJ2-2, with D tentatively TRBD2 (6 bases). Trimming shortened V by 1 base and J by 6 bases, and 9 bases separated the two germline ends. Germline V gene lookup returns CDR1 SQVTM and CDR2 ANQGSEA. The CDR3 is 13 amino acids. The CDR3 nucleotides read TGCAGCGTTGAAGTTTCGGGAGCCGGGGAGCTGTTTTTT. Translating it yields CSVEVSGAGELFF.

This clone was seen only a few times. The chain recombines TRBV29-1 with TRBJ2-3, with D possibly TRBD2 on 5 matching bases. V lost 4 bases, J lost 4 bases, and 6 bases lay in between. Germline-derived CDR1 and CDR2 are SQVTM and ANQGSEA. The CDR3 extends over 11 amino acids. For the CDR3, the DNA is TGCAGCGTTGCCGGGGCAGATACGCAGTATTTT. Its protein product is CSVAGADTQYF.

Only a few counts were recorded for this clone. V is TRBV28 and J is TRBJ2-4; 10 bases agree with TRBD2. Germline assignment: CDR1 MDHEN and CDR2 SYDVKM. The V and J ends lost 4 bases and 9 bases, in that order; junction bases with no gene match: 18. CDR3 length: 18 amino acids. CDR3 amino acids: CASSSPSTSGSKPGIQYF. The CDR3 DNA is TGTGCCAGCAGTTCCCCCTCGACTAGCGGGTCCAAACCAGGCATTCAGTACTTC.